The 17 T cell receptor beta chains below all came from one sample that was sequenced in a study of somatic mutations in cytotoxic T cells in rheumatoid arthritis (dated by TCRdb to about 2017). The library was prepared using the immunoSEQ multiplex PCR assay. TCRdb re-hosts the immuneACCESS table, in-frame sequences only. Its copies lack some clones; in the studies checked, an unresolved V gene accounts for under half of them, and the cause for the rest is not known. This sample is represented by some 17,000 clones; approximately 80% of them were singletons. The ten largest make up approximately 20% of the sample. Sequencing was performed on CD8+ T cells sorted from blood. These receptors were obtained from an adult with rheumatoid arthritis.

The rearrangement uses TRBV27 and TRBJ2-5; 9 bases map to TRBD2. V trimming: 5 bases; J trimming: 2 bases; junction bases outside the gene matches: 6. The germline gives CDR1 MNHEY, CDR2 SMNVEV (reference sequence). The CDR3 extends over 15 amino acids. The CDR3 sequence is CASSPDSGRQETQYF. The CDR3 nucleotides read TGTGCCAGCAGTCCTGATAGCGGGAGACAAGAGACCCAGTACTTC.

The chain is built from TRBV6-5 and TRBJ2-7; 7 bases fit TRBD2. Per the germline V gene, CDR1 is MNHEY and CDR2 is SVGAGI. CDR3 size: 13 residues. The V segment lost 2 bases and the J segment 6 bases; nucleotides outside the gene matches: 4. The CDR3 DNA reads as TGTGCCAGCAGTTACGGGGGGGTCGCCGAGCAGTACTTC. It specifies CASSYGGVAEQYF.

V gene TRBV30 combines with J gene TRBJ2-7, with 7 bases identical to TRBD1. Germline CDR1 GTSNPN, CDR2 SVGIG (reference sequence). The CDR3 loop spans 11 amino acids. Here the CDR3 DNA reads TGTGCTGGGACAGCCTCCTACGAGCAGTACTTC. Translation gives CAGTASYEQYF.

The chain joins TRBV19 to TRBJ1-6; no clear D. The CDR3 loop spans 17 amino acids. Trimming pared 2 bases from V and 2 bases from J, leaving 13 bases between. Germline CDR1 LNHDA, CDR2 SQIVND (reference sequence). The CDR3 coding sequence is TGTGCCAGTAGTATAACGGGTCCGCGCGCCTATAATTCACCCCTCCACTTT. It yields the protein CASSITGPRAYNSPLHF. Full variable domain (missing parts from reference TRBV19 and TRBJ1-6): DGGITQSPKYLFRKEGQNVTLSCEQNLNHDAMYWYRQDPGQGLRLIYYSQIVNDFQKGDIAEGYSVSREKKESFPLTVTSAQKNPTAFYLCASSITGPRAYNSPLHFGNGTRLTVT.

The chain links TRBV11-3 to TRBJ1-1, with TRBD1 matching over 7 bases. The CDR3 runs to 14 residues. In germline, CDR1 is SGHNT, CDR2 YENEEA. Losses at the gene ends were 2 bases for V and 7 bases for J; bases not matched to a gene: 7. This CDR3 reads CASSLLGRGIEAFF. In DNA, the CDR3 is TGTGCCAGCAGCTTACTGGGCAGGGGGATTGAAGCTTTCTTT. Based on the CDR3 plus reference TRBV11-3 and TRBJ1-1, the full variable domain is EAGVVQSPRYKIIEKKQPVAFWCNPISGHNTLYWYLQNLGQGPELLIRYENEEAVDDSQLPKDRFSAERLKGVDSTLKIQPAELGDSAVYLCASSLLGRGIEAFFGQGTRLTVV.

The chain employs TRBV13 and TRBJ1-2, with a weak D call TRBD1 (6 bases). Germline V lookup: CDR1 PRHDT, CDR2 FYEKMQ (reference sequence). Trimming pared 5 bases from V and 1 base from J, leaving 14 bases between. This CDR3 is 15 amino acids long. CDR3 sequence (DNA): TGTGCCAGCAGCCCCCGCGGGGGGCTTAACTATGGCTACACCTTC. Translating gives CASSPRGGLNYGYTF.

The chain employs TRBV27 and TRBJ2-1; no reliable D call. Between the trimmed V and J ends, which lost 8 bases and 0 bases, there was a span of 14 bases. Germline CDR1 is MNHEY and CDR2 is SMNVEV (reference sequence). The CDR3 extends over 15 amino acids. CDR3 residues: CASPWRNHSYNEQFF. CDR3 sequence (DNA): TGTGCCAGCCCATGGCGTAACCACTCCTACAATGAGCAGTTCTTC.

This clone was found a few times. In DNA, the CDR3 is TGTGCCACCCCCCTCGGGACAGGGGATAATTCACCCCTCCACTTT. Its protein is CATPLGTGDNSPLHF. This chain connects TRBV6-1 to TRBJ1-6; TRBD1 agrees at 10 bases. V shed 10 bases, J shed 5 bases, and the junction held 8 bases outside the gene matches. Germline CDR1 MNHNS, CDR2 SASEGT. The CDR3 is 15 amino acids.

The CDR3: CASSSQTGSNQPQHF. DNA for the CDR3: TGTGCCAGCAGCTCGCAAACAGGGAGCAATCAGCCCCAGCATTTT. V usage is TRBV5-5 and J usage is TRBJ1-5, with D perhaps matching TRBD1 (6 bases). Germline loops: CDR1 SGHKS, CDR2 YYEKEE (reference sequence). The V end lost 3 bases, the J end lost 1 base, and 11 bases lay between the germline ends. The CDR3 totals 15 residues.

The CDR3 DNA follows: TGTGCCAGTAGTATAGGGGGACGAGAGACCCAGTACTTC. Its protein product is CASSIGGRETQYF. The chain has TRBV19 and TRBJ2-5; D is possibly TRBD1 or TRBD2 (5 bases each). The germline V and J ends were trimmed by 1 base and 4 bases, with 7 bases remaining between them. Germline V gene sequence: CDR1 LNHDA, CDR2 SQIVND (reference sequence). This CDR3 comprises 13 residues. Variable domain in full (rest from reference TRBV19 and TRBJ2-5): DGGITQSPKYLFRKEGQNVTLSCEQNLNHDAMYWYRQDPGQGLRLIYYSQIVNDFQKGDIAEGYSVSREKKESFPLTVTSAQKNPTAFYLCASSIGGRETQYFGPGTRLLVL.

The chain is built from TRBV14 and TRBJ1-2; TRBD1 aligns across 8 bases. The germline gives CDR1 SGHDN, CDR2 FVKESK. With 5 bases clipped from V and 1 base from J, the junction kept 6 bases outside the gene matches. The CDR3 extends over 15 amino acids. CDR3 DNA: TGTGCCAGCAGCTGGACAGGGAAACTTAACTATGGCTACACCTTC. Translation gives CASSWTGKLNYGYTF.

J is TRBJ1-2 and V is TRBV11-2, with D unclear. Trimming stripped 2 bases from V and 2 bases from J, with 12 bases between. The CDR3 has 15 residues. Germline V CDR1 and CDR2: SGHAT, FQNNGV. CDR3 bases: TGTGCCAGCAGCTTAATTTCCGGTATCAACTATGGCTACACCTTC. This gives the protein CASSLISGINYGYTF.

This chain connects TRBV4-1 to TRBJ1-1, with 7 bases fitting TRBD1. In germline, CDR1 is MGHRA, CDR2 YSYEKL. V shed 0 bases and J 4 bases; nucleotides not matched to a gene: 14. The CDR3 is 18 residues long. CDR3 sequence: CASSQDIERTGGVTEAFF. The CDR3 DNA sequence: TGCGCCAGCAGCCAAGATATAGAGAGGACAGGTGGGGTCACTGAAGCTTTCTTT.

The rearrangement joins TRBV2 to TRBJ1-3, with TRBD1 as a possible D gene (5 bases). This CDR3 comprises 15 residues. Germline assignment: CDR1 SNHLY and CDR2 FYNNEI. Deletions cut 10 bases from V and 0 bases from J, with 16 bases between. The CDR3 DNA reads as TGTGCCACCGGGTACGGGGCATACTCTGGAAACACCATATATTTT. Translating it yields CATGYGAYSGNTIYF.

The chain recombines TRBV14 with TRBJ1-2; possibly TRBD1 for D (5 bases). V lost 0 bases and J 1 base, leaving 6 bases between the germline ends. Germline V CDR1 and CDR2: SGHDN, FVKESK. The CDR3 loop spans 14 amino acids. Here the CDR3 DNA reads TGTGCCAGCAGCCAAGAAGACAGTAACTATGGCTACACCTTC. Protein: CASSQEDSNYGYTF.

This chain links TRBV5-8 with TRBJ2-7; D gene ambiguous. Deletions cut 2 bases from V and 0 bases from J, with 0 bases between. This CDR3 has 11 amino acids. Germline values: CDR1 SGHTS, CDR2 YDEGEE. CDR3 protein: CASSFSYEQYF. The CDR3 nucleotides read TGTGCCAGCAGCTTCTCCTACGAGCAGTACTTC. Supplemented by reference TRBV5-8 and TRBJ2-7, the full variable domain reads EAGVTQSPTHLIKTRGQQATLRCSPISGHTSVYWYQQALGLGLQFLLWYDEGEERNRGNFPPRFSGRQFPNYSSELNVNALELEDSALYLCASSFSYEQYFGPGTRLTVT.

This clone was detected a few times. The chain is built from TRBV4-1 and TRBJ1-2; D is possibly TRBD1 (6 bases). The CDR3 is 15 residues long. Looked up from germline, CDR1 is MGHRA and CDR2 is YSYEKL. V gave up 3 bases and J gave up 5 bases, with 16 bases separating them. CDR3 sequence: CASSHTGQIGYGYTF. CDR3 DNA: TGCGCCAGCAGCCACACAGGGCAGATCGGTTATGGCTACACCTTC.